Shown below are 27 T cell receptor beta chains from a single sample sequenced in a study of cytotoxic CD8 clonotypes in ibrutinib-treated CLL. Method: immunoSEQ multiplex PCR; TCRdb's copy keeps in-frame clones and lacks some. The table includes more than 200,000 clones, approximately 70% detected once. The material sequenced was PBMCs, taken after 12 months of ibrutinib treatment. Every receptor here comes from a human donor with chronic lymphocytic leukemia.

The chain has TRBV4-2 and TRBJ2-7, with 8 nucleotides matching TRBD2. The CDR3 has 15 residues. Germline CDR1 is LGHNA and CDR2 is YNFKEQ. The V segment lost 0 bases and the J segment 6 bases; nucleotides outside the gene matches: 7. The CDR3 bases are TGTGCCAGCAGCCAAGATCTTCGGGGGGGCACCGAGCAGTACTTC. Its translation: CASSQDLRGGTEQYF.

This sequence joins TRBV28 and TRBJ2-7, with D perhaps TRBD2 (6 bases). The V gene lost 3 bases and the J gene lost 1 base, with 19 bases spanning the gap. The CDR3 spans 17 residues. Germline-derived CDR1 and CDR2 are MDHEN and SYDVKM. The CDR3 region has the DNA TGTGCCAGCAGTTTCCCGGGCCTAGCGCAAACGTCCTACGAGCAGTACTTC. It encodes CASSFPGLAQTSYEQYF.

V gene TRBV19 combines with J gene TRBJ2-4; D is uncertain. The CDR3 is 18 amino acids. Germline V gene sequence: CDR1 LNHDA, CDR2 SQIVND (reference sequence). V shed 5 bases and J shed 1 base, with 21 bases lying between them. The CDR3 DNA follows: TGTGCCAGTAGTCCCATCTATCTTGCAGGCGATGCCAAAAACATTCAGTACTTC. Protein: CASSPIYLAGDAKNIQYF.

CDR3 sequence: CAWAAGSGTDTQYF. For the CDR3, the DNA is TGTGCCTGGGCTGCAGGGAGCGGGACAGATACGCAGTATTTT. This chain connects TRBV30 to TRBJ2-3, with a weak D call TRBD2 (6 bases). This CDR3 contains 14 residues. Trimming shortened V by 5 bases and J by 3 bases, and 15 bases separated the two germline ends. The germline V gene encodes CDR1 GTSNPN and CDR2 SVGIG (reference sequence).

This clone was counted between two and nine times. This chain uses TRBV25-1 with TRBJ1-2; 10 nucleotides align to TRBD1. Germline values: CDR1 MGHDK, CDR2 SYGVNS. With 4 bases clipped from V and 6 bases from J, the junction kept 8 bases outside the gene matches. CDR3 length: 15 residues. The CDR3 reads CASSGDRGRGDGYTF. The CDR3 DNA reads as TGTGCCAGCAGTGGAGACAGGGGGCGCGGCGATGGCTACACCTTC.

Only one count was recorded for this clone. The V gene is TRBV28, the J gene TRBJ2-2; D could derive from TRBD1 or TRBD2 (6 bases each). The CDR3 has 16 amino acids. The V end lost 2 bases, the J end lost 7 bases, and 17 bases lay between the germline ends. In germline, CDR1 is MDHEN, CDR2 SYDVKM. The DNA for the CDR3 is TGTGCCAGCAGTTTAAATTTCCGGGGGCGTAGCGGGGAGCTGTTTTTT. Translating it yields CASSLNFRGRSGELFF.

V is TRBV9 and J is TRBJ2-2; TRBD1 matches at 8 bases. The junction had 11 bases not matched to a gene; V was cut back by 6 bases and J by 4 bases. CDR3 length equals 16 residues. Per the germline V gene, CDR1 is SGDLS and CDR2 is YYNGEE. This chain's CDR3 is CASTRQGTQGTGELFF. DNA of the CDR3: TGTGCCAGCACCAGACAGGGGACCCAGGGCACCGGGGAGCTGTTTTTT.

The rearrangement links TRBV7-2 to TRBJ2-2; D gene uncertain. The germline CDR1 and CDR2 sequences are SGHTA and FQGNSA. V was trimmed by 2 bases and J by 6 bases, leaving 13 bases between them. The CDR3 consists of 15 residues. The CDR3 loop reads CASSLMLAAAGELFF. The CDR3 bases are TGTGCCAGCAGCTTAATGCTCGCTGCGGCCGGGGAGCTGTTTTTT.

This clone was detected once. An end of the junction does not agree with germline; a read error may underlie this. The V gene is TRBV28, the J gene TRBJ1-5; D uncertain. This CDR3 is built from 14 residues. In germline, CDR1 is MDHEN, CDR2 SYDVKM. Here the CDR3 DNA reads TGTGCCAGTAGTTTTGGGGTGGGTCATCAGCCCCAGCATTTT. Translated, it gives CASSFGVGHQPQHF.

The CDR3 sequence: CASSLAVTGSRETQYF. The CDR3 DNA reads as TGCGCCAGCAGCTTGGCGGTGACAGGGAGTCGAGAGACCCAGTACTTC. The chain links TRBV5-1 to TRBJ2-5; 7 positions agree with TRBD1. The junction had 9 bases not matched to a gene; V was cut back by 0 bases and J by 4 bases. Per the germline V gene, CDR1 is SGHRS and CDR2 is YFSETQ. CDR3 length: 16 amino acids.

The chain carries TRBV5-1 and TRBJ1-1, with D perhaps TRBD1 (6 bases). This CDR3 region has 16 residues. V lost 4 bases to trimming and J lost 0 bases, with 16 bases between them. Germline V gives CDR1 SGHRS, CDR2 YFSETQ. Here the CDR3 DNA reads TGCGCCAGCAGCAAAGTACTCAGGGGTATGAACACTGAAGCTTTCTTT. As protein: CASSKVLRGMNTEAFF.

This clone has just a few counts. The chain employs TRBV29-1 and TRBJ1-1; no clear D. This CDR3 is built from 14 residues. V gave up 7 bases and J gave up 0 bases, with 15 bases separating them. Germline lookup yields CDR1 SQVTM and CDR2 ANQGSEA. CDR3: CSANARALNTEAFF. The CDR3 bases are TGCAGCGCTAATGCACGGGCCTTGAACACTGAAGCTTTCTTT. Based on the CDR3 plus reference TRBV29-1 and TRBJ1-1, the full variable domain is SAVISQKPSRDICQRGTSLTIQCQVDSQVTMMFWYRQQPGQSLTLIATANQGSEATYESGFVIDKFPISRPNLTFSTLTVSNMSPEDSSIYLCSANARALNTEAFFGQGTRLTVV.

The rearrangement uses TRBV5-1 and TRBJ2-1; TRBD1 agrees at 9 bases. Germline V gene sequence: CDR1 SGHRS, CDR2 YFSETQ. Losses at the gene ends were 0 bases for V and 7 bases for J; bases not matched to a gene: 32. The CDR3 spans 24 residues. This CDR3 reads CASSLAGQGFPAWAQNGIRNEQFF. The CDR3 DNA reads as TGCGCCAGCAGCTTGGCTGGACAGGGGTTCCCGGCTTGGGCCCAAAACGGGATCAGAAATGAGCAGTTCTTC. Full variable domain (outside the CDR3, taken from reference TRBV5-1 and TRBJ2-1): KAGVTQTPRYLIKTRGQQVTLSCSPISGHRSVSWYQQTPGQGLQFLFEYFSETQRNKGNFPGRFSGRQFSNSRSEMNVSTLELGDSALYLCASSLAGQGFPAWAQNGIRNEQFFGPGTRLTVL.

The chain couples TRBV14 to TRBJ2-2; D remains unclear. The CDR3 covers 13 residues. Trimming took 4 bases from V and 3 from J, leaving 6 bases between them. Germline CDR1 reads SGHDN; CDR2 reads FVKESK. The chain's CDR3 is CASSPQYTGELFF. DNA for the CDR3: TGTGCCAGCAGCCCCCAATACACCGGGGAGCTGTTTTTT.

A single count supports this clone. V is TRBV10-2 and J is TRBJ2-7; perhaps TRBD2 as D (6 bases). The length of the CDR3 is 13 residues. The V end lost 6 bases, the J end lost 7 bases, and 16 bases lay between the germline ends. Germline lookup yields CDR1 WSHSY and CDR2 SAAADI. Here the CDR3 reads CASRRGLSAEQYF. CDR3 coding DNA: TGCGCCAGCAGGAGGGGACTCTCCGCGGAGCAGTACTTC.

The V call is TRBV30, the J call TRBJ1-1; D is ambiguous. The CDR3 consists of 14 residues. The germline V and J ends were trimmed by 4 bases and 0 bases, with 12 bases remaining between them. CDR1 and CDR2 from the germline V gene are GTSNPN and SVGIG (reference sequence). The CDR3, as DNA: TGTGCCTGGAAATTTCCCGCAGTGAACACTGAAGCTTTCTTT. It specifies CAWKFPAVNTEAFF.

This chain joins TRBV4-2 and TRBJ1-1; D gene ambiguous. The CDR3 is made up of 15 amino acids. Trimming removed 0 bases at V and 1 base at J, with 9 bases between. CDR1 is LGHNA and CDR2 is YNFKEQ in the germline V gene. The CDR3 here is CASSQEEVGNTEAFF. Here the CDR3 DNA reads TGTGCCAGCAGCCAAGAAGAGGTTGGGAACACTGAAGCTTTCTTT.

In its sample, this clone is medium-sized. V usage is TRBV4-1 and J usage is TRBJ1-1; D is undetermined. The germline gives CDR1 MGHRA, CDR2 YSYEKL. CDR3 size: 15 residues. The germline V and J ends were trimmed by 0 bases and 1 base, with 9 bases remaining between them. This chain's CDR3 is CASSQESQANTEAFF. The CDR3 DNA follows: TGCGCCAGCAGCCAAGAAAGTCAGGCGAACACTGAAGCTTTCTTT.

The J gene is TRBJ2-5, the V gene TRBV7-3; 9 bases are a match to TRBD2. Germline CDR1 and CDR2: SGHTA and FQGTGA. This CDR3 comprises 15 residues. Losses at the gene ends were 0 bases for V and 4 bases for J; bases not matched to a gene: 3. This chain's CDR3 is CASSLTILAGETQYF. The CDR3 DNA reads TGTGCCAGCAGCTTAACGATACTAGCGGGAGAGACCCAGTACTTC.

The chain recombines TRBV7-2 with TRBJ1-1; D remains unclear. Germline CDR1 reads SGHTA; CDR2 reads FQGNSA. The CDR3 length is 15 residues. V lost 5 bases, J lost 11 bases, and 24 bases lay in between. The CDR3 DNA follows: TGTGCCAGCAGCCCGGATTTTGGAGGGAGGATTAGGGCTTTCTTT. It encodes CASSPDFGGRIRAFF.

This clone came up a few times. The rearrangement uses TRBV27 and TRBJ1-6; D perhaps matches TRBD1 (5 bases). This CDR3 comprises 13 residues. V was clipped by 7 bases and J by 4 bases, with 8 bases between them. Germline CDR1 reads MNHEY; CDR2 reads SMNVEV (reference sequence). For the CDR3, the DNA is TGTGCCAGCAAGGGGTTTTATAATTCACCCCTCCACTTT. Its translation is CASKGFYNSPLHF.

The chain carries TRBV5-6 and TRBJ1-2; no reliable D call. V shed 3 bases and J shed 6 bases, with 9 bases lying between them. The CDR3 has 12 residues. The V gene's germline CDR1 is SGHDT and CDR2 YYEEEE. The CDR3 reads CASSYTRDGYTF. The DNA of the CDR3 is TGTGCCAGCAGCTATACCCGGGATGGCTACACCTTC.

The chain has TRBV7-2 and TRBJ2-3; D is possibly TRBD2 (6 bases). This CDR3 comprises 14 residues. The V end was cut by 4 bases, the J end by 2 bases, with 10 bases between. Germline CDR1 and CDR2: SGHTA and FQGNSA. The chain's CDR3 is CASSWGLVTDTQYF. The CDR3 nucleotides read TGTGCCAGCAGCTGGGGACTCGTCACAGATACGCAGTATTTT. The full variable domain, completed using reference TRBV7-2 and TRBJ2-3, is GAGVSQSPSNKVTEKGKDVELRCDPISGHTALYWYRQSLGQGLEFLIYFQGNSAPDKSGLPSDRFSAERTGGSVSTLTIQRTQQEDSAVYLCASSWGLVTDTQYFGPGTRLTVL.

CDR3 amino acids: CASNYAAGSSYGYTF. CDR3 DNA: TGTGCCAGCAATTATGCGGCAGGGAGTAGCTATGGCTACACCTTC. The chain joins TRBV7-8 to TRBJ1-2; a possible D gene is TRBD1 (5 bases). CDR3 length: 15 amino acids. Germline CDR1 reads SGHVS; CDR2 reads FQNEAQ. Trimming shortened V by 7 bases and J by 4 bases, and 19 bases separated the two germline ends.

This sequence joins TRBV30 and TRBJ2-5; 9 bases match TRBD1. The CDR3 is 13 residues long. Trimming removed 4 bases from V and 5 bases from J; junction bases left unmatched: 5. Germline V gene lookup returns CDR1 GTSNPN and CDR2 SVGIG (reference sequence). CDR3 nucleotides: TGTGCCTGGATTGGACAGGGGACGGAGACCCAGTACTTC. Residues: CAWIGQGTETQYF.

The V call is TRBV11-2, the J call TRBJ2-7; D assignment may be TRBD1 or TRBD2 (6 bases each). Trimming took off 5 bases at V and 4 bases at J, with 15 bases between the two ends. The CDR3 spans 14 residues. The germline CDR1 and CDR2 sequences are SGHAT and FQNNGV. The CDR3 region has the DNA TGTGCCAGCAGCCTTTCGGGGGCCGGGTACGAGCAGTACTTC. Protein: CASSLSGAGYEQYF.

CDR3: CASSLGLADTGELFF. The CDR3 region has the DNA TGTGCCAGCAGTTTGGGTCTAGCGGACACCGGGGAGCTGTTTTTT. The V call is TRBV28, the J call TRBJ2-2; 7 bases are shared with TRBD2. Germline loops: CDR1 MDHEN, CDR2 SYDVKM. The CDR3 is 15 amino acids. With V trimmed by 3 bases and J by 3 bases, 4 bases remained unmatched.